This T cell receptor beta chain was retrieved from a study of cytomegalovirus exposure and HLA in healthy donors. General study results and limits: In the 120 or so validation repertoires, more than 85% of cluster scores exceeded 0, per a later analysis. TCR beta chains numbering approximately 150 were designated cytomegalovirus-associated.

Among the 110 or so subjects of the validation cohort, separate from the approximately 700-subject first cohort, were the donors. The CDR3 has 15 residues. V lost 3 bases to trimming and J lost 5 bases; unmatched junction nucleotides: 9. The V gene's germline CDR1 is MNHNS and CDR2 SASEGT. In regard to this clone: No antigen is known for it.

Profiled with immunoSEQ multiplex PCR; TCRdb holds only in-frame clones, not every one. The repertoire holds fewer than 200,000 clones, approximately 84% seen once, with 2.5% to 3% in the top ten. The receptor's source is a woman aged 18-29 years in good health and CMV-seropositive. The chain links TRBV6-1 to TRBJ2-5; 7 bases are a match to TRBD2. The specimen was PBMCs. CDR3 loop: CASSETSGVGETQYF. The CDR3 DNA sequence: TGTGCCAGCAGTGAGACCAGCGGGGTTGGGGAGACCCAGTACTTC.